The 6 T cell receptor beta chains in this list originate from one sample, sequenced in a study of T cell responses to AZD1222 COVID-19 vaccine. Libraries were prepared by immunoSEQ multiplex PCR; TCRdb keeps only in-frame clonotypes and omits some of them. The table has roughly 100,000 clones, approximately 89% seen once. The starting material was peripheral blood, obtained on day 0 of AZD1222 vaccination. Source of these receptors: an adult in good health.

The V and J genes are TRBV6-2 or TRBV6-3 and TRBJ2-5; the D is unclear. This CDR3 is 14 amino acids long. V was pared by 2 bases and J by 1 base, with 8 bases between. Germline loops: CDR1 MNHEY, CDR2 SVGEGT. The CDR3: CASSYVGPQETQYF. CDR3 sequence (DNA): TGTGCCAGCAGTTACGTTGGGCCCCAAGAGACCCAGTACTTC.

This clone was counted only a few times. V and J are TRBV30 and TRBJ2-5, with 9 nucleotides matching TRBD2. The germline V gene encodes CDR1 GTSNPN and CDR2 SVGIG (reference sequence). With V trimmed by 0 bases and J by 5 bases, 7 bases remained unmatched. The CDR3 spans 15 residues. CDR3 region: CAWSVMAGGLETQYF. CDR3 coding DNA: TGTGCCTGGAGTGTGATGGCGGGGGGGTTGGAGACCCAGTACTTC.

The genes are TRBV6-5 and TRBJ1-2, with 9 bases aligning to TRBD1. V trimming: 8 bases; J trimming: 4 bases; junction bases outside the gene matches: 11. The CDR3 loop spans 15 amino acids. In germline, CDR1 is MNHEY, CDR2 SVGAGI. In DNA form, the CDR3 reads TGTGCCAGCGGCAGCCGGGACAGGGAGTTCTATGGCTACACCTTC. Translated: CASGSRDREFYGYTF.

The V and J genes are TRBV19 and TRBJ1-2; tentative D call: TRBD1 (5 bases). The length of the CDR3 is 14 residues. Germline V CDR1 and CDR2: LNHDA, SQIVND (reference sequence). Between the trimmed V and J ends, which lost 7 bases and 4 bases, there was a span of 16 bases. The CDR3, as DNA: TGTGCCAGTACCCAGTCGGGGGTCAGCTATGGCTACACCTTC. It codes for CASTQSGVSYGYTF.

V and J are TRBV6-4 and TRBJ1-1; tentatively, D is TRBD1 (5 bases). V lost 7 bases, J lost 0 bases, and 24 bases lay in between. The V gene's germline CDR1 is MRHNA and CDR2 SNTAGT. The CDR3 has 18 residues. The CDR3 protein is CASNGGNFRGEMNTEAFF. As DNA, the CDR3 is TGTGCCAGCAACGGGGGGAATTTTCGGGGCGAGATGAACACTGAAGCTTTCTTT.

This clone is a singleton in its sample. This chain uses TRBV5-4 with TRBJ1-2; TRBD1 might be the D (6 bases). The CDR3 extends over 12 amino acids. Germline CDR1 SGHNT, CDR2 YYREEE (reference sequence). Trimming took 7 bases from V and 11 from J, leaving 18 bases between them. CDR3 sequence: CASSGDMWEYTF. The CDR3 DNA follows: TGTGCCAGCTCAGGGGATATGTGGGAATACACCTTC.